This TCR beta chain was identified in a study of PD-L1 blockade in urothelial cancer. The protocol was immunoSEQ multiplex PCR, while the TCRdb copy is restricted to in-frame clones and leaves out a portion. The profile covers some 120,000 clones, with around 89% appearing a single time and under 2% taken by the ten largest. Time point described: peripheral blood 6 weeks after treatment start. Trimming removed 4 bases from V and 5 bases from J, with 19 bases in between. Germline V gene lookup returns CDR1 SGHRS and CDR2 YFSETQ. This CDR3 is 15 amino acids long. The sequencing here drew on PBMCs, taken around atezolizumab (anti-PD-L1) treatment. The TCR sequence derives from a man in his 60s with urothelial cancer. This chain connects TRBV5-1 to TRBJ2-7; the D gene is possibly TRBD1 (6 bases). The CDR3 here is CASSQQQGRYNEQYF. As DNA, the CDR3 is TGCGCCAGCAGCCAGCAACAGGGCAGGTATAACGAGCAGTACTTC. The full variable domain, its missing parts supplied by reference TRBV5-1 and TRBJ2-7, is KAGVTQTPRYLIKTRGQQVTLSCSPISGHRSVSWYQQTPGQGLQFLFEYFSETQRNKGNFPGRFSGRQFSNSRSEMNVSTLELGDSALYLCASSQQQGRYNEQYFGPGTRLTVT.